The 32 T cell receptor beta chains presented below share a single source sample, sequenced in a study of Ad26.COV2.S vaccination and SARS-CoV-2 variants. The assay was immunoSEQ multiplex PCR, and TCRdb's table has in-frame clones only and misses some. The data hold about 350,000 clones, with just over 90% observed a single time. This specimen consisted of peripheral blood, obtained after recovery from COVID-19. The receptors come from a human donor who had recovered from COVID-19.

This chain joins TRBV1 and TRBJ2-5; whether TRBD2, the table's D call, matches the DNA was not checked. TRBV1 is shown as a pseudogene. The CDR3 is 16 residues long. CDR3: CTSSQERGDSQETQYF. Written as DNA, the CDR3 is TGCACCAGCAGCCAAGAACGGGGGGACTCGCAAGAGACCCAGTACTTC.

The chain combines TRBV2 with TRBJ2-7, with 7 bases lining up with TRBD2. Germline CDR1 reads SNHLY; CDR2 reads FYNNEI. Germline trimming cut 8 bases from V and 6 bases from J; bases unmatched to any gene: 13. This CDR3 contains 14 residues. The CDR3, as DNA: TGTGCCAGCTCGTGGGGGACTAACTCAGTCGAGCAGTACTTC. Translation: CASSWGTNSVEQYF.

The rearrangement links TRBV9 to TRBJ2-2; 8 bases align to TRBD2. CDR1 is SGDLS, CDR2 YYNGEE, per germline. Germline trimming cut 0 bases from V and 4 bases from J; bases unmatched to any gene: 8. CDR3 length: 17 residues. The CDR3 DNA is TGTGCCAGCAGCGTAGGTTCCCTAGCGGGCTTCACCGGGGAGCTGTTTTTT. Protein product: CASSVGSLAGFTGELFF.

The V call is TRBV4-1, the J call TRBJ2-5; a possible D gene is TRBD2 (6 bases). The CDR3 has 17 residues. V was cut by 4 bases and J by 1 base, with 19 bases left in between. Germline V gene data show CDR1 as MGHRA and CDR2 as YSYEKL. The CDR3 coding sequence is TGCGCCAGCAGCCCATGGCACAGACCGGGACTCCAAGAGACCCAGTACTTC. Protein: CASSPWHRPGLQETQYF.

CDR3 nucleotides: TGTGCCAGCAGCTTGATGGGGGACAGGGTTTCTGAGACCCAGTACTTC. It encodes CASSLMGDRVSETQYF. This chain uses TRBV7-2 with TRBJ2-5, with TRBD1 identical over 9 bases. The CDR3 has 16 amino acids. CDR1 SGHTA and CDR2 FQGNSA come from the germline V gene. The junction had 10 bases not matched to a gene; V was cut back by 3 bases and J by 5 bases. Full variable domain (rest looked up from reference TRBV7-2 and TRBJ2-5): GAGVSQSPSNKVTEKGKDVELRCDPISGHTALYWYRQSLGQGLEFLIYFQGNSAPDKSGLPSDRFSAERTGGSVSTLTIQRTQQEDSAVYLCASSLMGDRVSETQYFGPGTRLLVL.

The gene calls are TRBV3-1 (or the pseudogene TRBV3-2) and TRBJ2-7; no firm D call. From germline, CDR1 is LGHDT and CDR2 YNNKEL (reference sequence). V was shortened by 1 base and J by 4 bases, with 8 bases between the two germline ends. The CDR3 runs 13 residues. The CDR3 protein is CASSQGTLYEQYF. The CDR3 nucleotides are TGTGCCAGCAGCCAAGGTACATTATACGAGCAGTACTTC.

This rearrangement joins TRBV19 to TRBJ2-5; D uncertain. The CDR3 is made up of 15 amino acids. Deletions cut 5 bases from V and 0 bases from J, with 13 bases between. CDR1 is LNHDA and CDR2 is SQIVND in the germline V gene (reference sequence). DNA for the CDR3: TGTGCCAGTAGTCGTGGGTCCAACGACCAAGAGACCCAGTACTTC. Encoded protein: CASSRGSNDQETQYF.

This chain uses TRBV7-2 with TRBJ2-7; 9 positions match TRBD1. The CDR3 runs 14 residues. Germline CDR1 reads SGHTA; CDR2 reads FQGNSA. J lost 5 bases, V lost 3 bases, and 5 bases had no gene match. CDR3 loop: CASSFDRGIHEQYF. The CDR3 bases are TGTGCCAGCAGCTTCGACAGGGGGATTCACGAGCAGTACTTC.

The chain combines TRBV7-2 with TRBJ2-7; D gene ambiguous. From germline, CDR1 is SGHTA and CDR2 FQGNSA. This CDR3 comprises 14 residues. V was pared by 5 bases and J by 6 bases, with 17 bases between. CDR3 residues: CASSPNPLPAEQYF. The CDR3 DNA is TGTGCCAGCAGCCCAAACCCACTCCCGGCCGAGCAGTACTTC.

The chain joins TRBV6-5 to TRBJ1-2, with D possibly TRBD1 on 5 matching bases. The CDR3 has 13 residues. The germline gives CDR1 MNHEY, CDR2 SVGAGI. V gave up 5 bases and J gave up 7 bases, with 14 bases separating them. CDR3 DNA: TGTGCCAGCAGTCGACAGATCCCACTTGGCTACACCTTC. Amino acid sequence: CASSRQIPLGYTF.

The gene calls are TRBV15 and TRBJ1-4; no definite D call. Deletions cut 0 bases from V and 7 bases from J, with 15 bases between. Germline assignment: CDR1 LNHNV and CDR2 YYDKDF (reference sequence). This CDR3 has 16 amino acids. The CDR3 loop reads CATSRDRAVFGEKLFF. The CDR3 DNA reads TGTGCCACCAGCAGAGATCGGGCAGTTTTTGGTGAAAAACTGTTTTTT.

The V gene is TRBV12-3 or TRBV12-4, the J gene TRBJ2-5; D is unresolved. This CDR3 is 11 amino acids long. Deletions cut 5 bases from V and 5 bases from J, with 6 bases between. The CDR3 DNA sequence: TGTGCCAGCAGTAGCGCGGAGACCCAGTACTTC. This gives the protein CASSSAETQYF.

This clone was seen once. This chain joins TRBV5-1 and TRBJ1-2, with a tentative D call TRBD1 (6 bases). Per the germline V gene, CDR1 is SGHRS and CDR2 is YFSETQ. Trimming pared 4 bases from V and 7 bases from J, leaving 14 bases between. The CDR3 is 13 residues long. CDR3 DNA: TGCGCCAGCAGCGAGAACAGGGCGCTTGGCTACACCTTC. Protein product: CASSENRALGYTF. The full variable domain, its missing parts supplied by reference TRBV5-1 and TRBJ1-2, is KAGVTQTPRYLIKTRGQQVTLSCSPISGHRSVSWYQQTPGQGLQFLFEYFSETQRNKGNFPGRFSGRQFSNSRSEMNVSTLELGDSALYLCASSENRALGYTFGSGTRLTVV.

J is TRBJ2-3 and V is TRBV5-1; D call uncertain. V gave up 2 bases and J gave up 2 bases, with 12 bases separating them. Germline lookup yields CDR1 SGHRS and CDR2 YFSETQ. The CDR3 loop spans 15 amino acids. The CDR3 region is CASSLPATTTDTQYF. The CDR3 DNA follows: TGCGCCAGCAGCTTACCAGCAACCACCACAGATACGCAGTATTTT.

This clone was detected only once. The chain links TRBV7-2 to TRBJ1-1; D is unclear. The CDR3 spans 13 residues. Germline V gives CDR1 SGHTA, CDR2 FQGNSA. V lost 6 bases, J lost 2 bases, and 10 bases lay in between. The CDR3 spells CASRTGKNTEAFF. CDR3 coding DNA: TGTGCCAGCAGAACGGGAAAAAACACTGAAGCTTTCTTT.

The chain employs TRBV6-2 or TRBV6-3 and TRBJ2-2; TRBD1 aligns across 8 bases. Per germline, CDR1 MNHEY and CDR2 SVGEGT. V dropped 2 bases and J dropped 7; count of bases not matched to a gene: 12. CDR3 length: 17 amino acids. CDR3 nucleotides: TGTGCCAGCAGTTACCGCGGACAGGGTGGCTACAGCGGGGAGCTGTTTTTT. Amino acid sequence: CASSYRGQGGYSGELFF.

Here the CDR3 reads CASSYRDITEAFF. As DNA, the CDR3 is TGTGCCAGCAGTTACCGGGACATCACTGAAGCTTTCTTT. The chain combines TRBV6-5 with TRBJ1-1, with D possibly being TRBD1 (6 bases). V lost 2 bases to trimming and J lost 4 bases, with 8 bases between them. Germline lookup yields CDR1 MNHEY and CDR2 SVGAGI. This CDR3 comprises 13 residues.

This clone was observed a single time. The gene calls are TRBV19 and TRBJ1-2; a possible D gene is TRBD1 (6 bases). Trimming removed 3 bases from V and 4 bases from J, with 27 bases in between. Looked up from germline, CDR1 is LNHDA and CDR2 is SQIVND (reference sequence). The CDR3 runs to 19 residues. CDR3 nucleotide sequence: TGTGCCAGTAGTATGCTCCGAAGCCAAGGACAGAAGGGGGGCTATGGCTACACCTTC. Residues: CASSMLRSQGQKGGYGYTF.

The chain uses TRBV5-1 and TRBJ2-3; 15 bases map to TRBD2. The CDR3 consists of 18 residues. Trimming at V came to 3 bases and at J to 0 bases, leaving 5 bases not matched to a gene. Germline CDR1 SGHRS, CDR2 YFSETQ. CDR3 loop: CASSWGLAGGQSTDTQYF. CDR3 DNA sequence: TGCGCCAGCAGCTGGGGACTAGCGGGGGGCCAAAGCACAGATACGCAGTATTTT.

This sequence joins TRBV10-1 and TRBJ1-1, with D uncertain. Germline V gives CDR1 WNHNN, CDR2 SYGVQD (reference sequence). Trimming took 2 bases from V and 9 from J, leaving 13 bases between them. This CDR3 is built from 13 residues. The CDR3 loop reads CASSEVFSTKAFF. The CDR3 coding sequence is TGCGCCAGCAGTGAGGTCTTCAGTACAAAAGCTTTCTTT.

This clone appeared a few times. This sequence joins TRBV6-5 and TRBJ1-6; the match to TRBD1 covers 8 bases. With 6 bases clipped from V and 10 bases from J, the junction kept 8 bases outside the gene matches. Per the germline V gene, CDR1 is MNHEY and CDR2 is SVGAGI. The CDR3 runs 14 residues. The CDR3 reads CASSEDRARSPLHF. The CDR3 nucleotides read TGTGCCAGCAGCGAGGACAGGGCGCGATCACCCCTCCACTTT.

The chain is built from TRBV11-2 and TRBJ2-1; 8 nucleotides align to TRBD1. Germline CDR1 is SGHAT and CDR2 is FQNNGV. There are 16 residues in the CDR3. The trim removed 5 bases at V and 2 bases at J, leaving 8 bases unmatched. CDR3 in DNA: TGTGCCAGCAGCGAGCCGGACAGGGCGACCTACAATGAGCAGTTCTTC. It codes for CASSEPDRATYNEQFF. Drawing the rest from reference TRBV11-2 and TRBJ2-1, the complete variable domain is EAGVAQSPRYKIIEKRQSVAFWCNPISGHATLYWYQQILGQGPKLLIQFQNNGVVDDSQLPKDRFSAERLKGVDSTLKIQPAKLEDSAVYLCASSEPDRATYNEQFFGPGTRLTVL.

This chain links TRBV5-6 with TRBJ2-5; 10 bases agree with TRBD1. Germline V gene sequence: CDR1 SGHDT, CDR2 YYEEEE. The CDR3 has 15 residues. V lost 4 bases and J lost 2; bases outside the gene matches: 5. The CDR3 nucleotides are TGTGCCAGCAGCATCCGGACAGGGGGGCAAGAGACCCAGTACTTC. Its protein product is CASSIRTGGQETQYF.

J is TRBJ1-2 and V is TRBV15; D gene unclear. The germline V gene has CDR1 LNHNV and CDR2 YYDKDF (reference sequence). V lost 0 bases and J lost 0, with 5 bases in between. The CDR3 covers 14 residues. The CDR3 loop reads CATSREGANYGYTF. CDR3 DNA: TGTGCCACCAGCAGAGAGGGAGCTAACTATGGCTACACCTTC. The whole variable domain, remainder taken from reference TRBV15 and TRBJ1-2, is DAMVIQNPRYQVTQFGKPVTLSCSQTLNHNVMYWYQQKSSQAPKLLFHYYDKDFNNEADTPDNFQSRRPNTSFCFLDIRSPGLGDTAMYLCATSREGANYGYTFGSGTRLTVV.

The chain combines TRBV11-2 with TRBJ1-2; weak D call: TRBD1 (5 bases). The CDR3 totals 14 residues. Between the trimmed V and J ends, which lost 2 bases and 5 bases, there was a span of 12 bases. Germline loops: CDR1 SGHAT, CDR2 FQNNGV. Here the CDR3 DNA reads TGTGCCAGCAGCTTAACCGGGACCGCTTATGGCTACACCTTC. It encodes CASSLTGTAYGYTF.

CDR3 residues: CASSPNLNTEAFF. The CDR3 coding sequence is TGTGCCAGCAGTCCTAATTTGAACACTGAAGCTTTCTTT. The rearrangement uses TRBV12-3 or TRBV12-4 and TRBJ1-1; D is uncertain. The length of the CDR3 is 13 residues. V was trimmed by 5 bases and J by 0 bases, leaving 7 bases between them.

V usage is TRBV19 and J usage is TRBJ2-5; weak D call: TRBD2 (6 bases). V dropped 1 base and J dropped 5 bases, with 14 bases sitting between them. The germline V gene encodes CDR1 LNHDA and CDR2 SQIVND (reference sequence). This CDR3 has 15 amino acids. CDR3 coding DNA: TGTGCCAGTAGTATAGGGGGGGTTCGGTCGGAGACCCAGTACTTC. Its translation is CASSIGGVRSETQYF.

CDR3 loop: CATSRVRQGTLGNTIYF. The CDR3 DNA is TGTGCCACCAGCAGAGTTCGACAGGGAACTTTGGGAAACACCATATATTTT. The chain employs TRBV15 and TRBJ1-3; TRBD1 aligns across 7 bases. The CDR3 spans 17 residues. J was trimmed by 4 bases and V by 1 base; bases with no gene match: 10. CDR1 and CDR2 (germline): LNHNV, YYDKDF (reference sequence).

This clone was picked up one time. The rearrangement uses TRBV6-5 and TRBJ2-7, with D tentatively TRBD1 or TRBD2 (5 bases each). The CDR3 totals 11 residues. CDR1 MNHEY and CDR2 SVGAGI come from the germline V gene. The CDR3 spells CATKRGVEQYF. For the CDR3, the DNA is TGTGCTACTAAGAGGGGTGTCGAGCAGTACTTC.

The rearrangement links TRBV6-4 to TRBJ1-6; a possible D gene is TRBD1 (5 bases). Trimming pared 10 bases from V and 8 bases from J, leaving 15 bases between. This CDR3 region has 13 residues. Germline loops: CDR1 MRHNA, CDR2 SNTAGT. CDR3 coding DNA: TGTGCCACCTTTCTGACAGTAGATTCACCCCTCCACTTT. As protein: CATFLTVDSPLHF.

The chain recombines TRBV9 with TRBJ2-1; no reliable D call. The V end was cut by 0 bases, the J end by 2 bases, with 9 bases between. Per germline, CDR1 SGDLS and CDR2 YYNGEE. The CDR3 consists of 15 residues. Written as DNA, the CDR3 is TGTGCCAGCAGCGTAGGCCAGTCCCCCTACAATGAGCAGTTCTTC. Translated, it gives CASSVGQSPYNEQFF. The full variable domain, its missing parts supplied by reference TRBV9 and TRBJ2-1, is DSGVTQTPKHLITATGQRVTLRCSPRSGDLSVYWYQQSLDQGLQFLIQYYNGEERAKGNILERFSAQQFPDLHSELNLSSLELGDSALYFCASSVGQSPYNEQFFGPGTRLTVL.

This sequence joins TRBV10-2 and TRBJ2-7; D not resolved. Germline-derived CDR1 and CDR2 are WSHSY and SAAADI. The CDR3 has 13 amino acids. The ends were cut back, 3 bases at V and 3 bases at J, with 9 bases in the middle. The CDR3 region is CASSDGPLYEQYF. The DNA for the CDR3 is TGCGCCAGCAGTGACGGACCCCTCTACGAGCAGTACTTC.